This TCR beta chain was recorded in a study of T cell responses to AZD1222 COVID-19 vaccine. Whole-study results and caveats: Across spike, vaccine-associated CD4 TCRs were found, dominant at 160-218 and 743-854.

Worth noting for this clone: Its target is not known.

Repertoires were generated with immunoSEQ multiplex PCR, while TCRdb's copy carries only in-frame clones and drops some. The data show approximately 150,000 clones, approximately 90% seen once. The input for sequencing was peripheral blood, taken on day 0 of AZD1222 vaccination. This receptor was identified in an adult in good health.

CDR3 coding DNA: TGTGCCAGCAGTTTAGTAATCAATGAGCAGTTCTTC. This codes for CASSLVINEQFF. The chain is built from TRBV28 and TRBJ2-1, with no clear D. Trimming removed 2 bases from V and 6 bases from J, with 5 bases in between. The CDR3 totals 12 residues. Germline CDR1 is MDHEN and CDR2 is SYDVKM. The variable domain in full, with the rest retrieved from reference TRBV28 and TRBJ2-1, is DVKVTQSSRYLVKRTGEKVFLECVQDMDHENMFWYRQDPGLGLRLIYFSYDVKMKEKGDIPEGYSVSREKKERFSLILESASTNQTSMYLCASSLVINEQFFGPGTRLTVL.